Below, 21 T cell receptor beta chains from the same sample are listed, as sequenced in a study of T-cell memory formation after mild COVID-19. Using its own MiXCR run on the 5' RACE reads, TCRdb lists one record per CDR3 protein. Of about 190,000 distinct CDR3 sequences listed, 20% to 25% are singletons. The sequenced material came from PBMCs or a T cell subset sorted from them (not recorded which). The receptor set was obtained from an adult woman who had mild COVID-19 (a few samples of this study predate the infection). Cell type and time point are not known.

The chain is built from TRBV9 and TRBJ2-7; tentative D call: TRBD2 (5 bases). Trimming took 0 bases from V and 3 from J, leaving 10 bases between them. CDR1 and CDR2 (germline): SGDLS, YYNGEE. The CDR3 is 14 residues long. The CDR3 DNA sequence: TGTGCCAGCAGCGTAGGAGATGGACTCTACGAGCAGTACTTC. It is translated as CASSVGDGLYEQYF. The full variable domain, its missing parts supplied by reference TRBV9 and TRBJ2-7, is DSGVTQTPKHLITATGQRVTLRCSPRSGDLSVYWYQQSLDQGLQFLIQYYNGEERAKGNILERFSAQQFPDLHSELNLSSLELGDSALYFCASSVGDGLYEQYFGPGTRLTVT.

This clonotype showed up just a few times. J is TRBJ1-5 and V is TRBV5-1; 8 bases line up with TRBD1. From germline, CDR1 is SGHRS and CDR2 YFSETQ. The ends lost 4 bases at V and 1 base at J; junction bases unmatched: 7. The CDR3 has 16 residues. In nucleotides, the CDR3 is TGCGCCAGCAGCGCCGGGACAGGCGGCAGCAATCAGCCCCAGCATTTT. Protein sequence: CASSAGTGGSNQPQHF. The complete variable domain, with remaining parts taken from reference TRBV5-1 and TRBJ1-5, reads KAGVTQTPRYLIKTRGQQVTLSCSPISGHRSVSWYQQTPGQGLQFLFEYFSETQRNKGNFPGRFSGRQFSNSRSEMNVSTLELGDSALYLCASSAGTGGSNQPQHFGDGTRLSIL.

This chain joins TRBV11-2 and TRBJ2-3; D is perhaps TRBD2 (5 bases). The germline V gene encodes CDR1 SGHAT and CDR2 FQNNGV. The CDR3 length is 16 residues. The ends were cut back, 5 bases at V and 2 bases at J, with 17 bases in the middle. CDR3 DNA sequence: TGTGCCAGCAGCCCTACGGGGAGCGAGAACACAGATACGCAGTATTTT. Its protein product is CASSPTGSENTDTQYF. The full variable domain, with the rest looked up from reference TRBV11-2 and TRBJ2-3, is EAGVAQSPRYKIIEKRQSVAFWCNPISGHATLYWYQQILGQGPKLLIQFQNNGVVDDSQLPKDRFSAERLKGVDSTLKIQPAKLEDSAVYLCASSPTGSENTDTQYFGPGTRLTVL.

This sequence joins TRBV9 and TRBJ2-5; D tentatively fits TRBD1 or TRBD2 (5 bases each). Germline-derived CDR1 and CDR2 are SGDLS and YYNGEE. The CDR3 loop spans 14 amino acids. V lost 4 bases, J lost 1 base, and 11 bases lay in between. The CDR3 DNA is TGTGCCAGCAGCCTAAGGGACGGCCAAGAGACCCAGTACTTC. Its protein is CASSLRDGQETQYF.

The V call is TRBV7-9, the J call TRBJ2-7; 9 bases are shared with TRBD1. There are 14 residues in the CDR3. V was clipped by 5 bases and J by 2 bases; unmatched bases: 4. Germline-derived CDR1 and CDR2 are SEHNR and FQNEAQ (reference sequence). The CDR3 DNA reads as TGTGCCAGCAGCCCGACAGGGGGAACCTACGAGCAGTACTTC. Protein product: CASSPTGGTYEQYF.

This chain links TRBV15 with TRBJ1-2, with 8 bases aligning to TRBD1. This CDR3 is 16 amino acids long. CDR1 LNHNV and CDR2 YYDKDF come from the germline V gene (reference sequence). After removal of 4 bases from V and 4 bases from J, the junction contained 11 bases not matched to a gene. The CDR3 reads CATSTTTPDRAYGYTF. CDR3 DNA sequence: TGTGCCACCAGCACCACAACCCCGGACAGGGCCTATGGCTACACCTTC.

The V call is TRBV6-5, the J call TRBJ1-5; D is unclear. This CDR3 has 15 amino acids. From germline, CDR1 is MNHEY and CDR2 SVGAGI. V was clipped by 4 bases and J by 0 bases, with 10 bases between them. The CDR3 is CASSSLGYSNQPQHF. The CDR3 DNA reads TGTGCCAGCAGTTCCCTCGGGTATAGCAATCAGCCCCAGCATTTT.

V gene TRBV12-3 or TRBV12-4 combines with J gene TRBJ2-3, with D tentatively TRBD2 (6 bases). The V gene lost 3 bases and the J gene lost 3 bases, with 7 bases spanning the gap. This CDR3 contains 13 residues. The CDR3 loop is CASSFGTTDTQYF. The CDR3 DNA reads TGTGCCAGCAGTTTCGGGACTACAGATACGCAGTATTTT.

The CDR3 sequence: CASSQDRGDYSIYGYTF. CDR3 bases: TGTGCCAGCAGCCAGGACAGGGGCGACTACTCGATCTATGGCTACACCTTC. The chain uses TRBV6-5 and TRBJ1-2; 9 nucleotides agree with TRBD1. The J segment lost 4 bases and the V segment lost 6 bases, leaving 15 bases of the junction unmatched. This CDR3 has 17 amino acids. Germline loops: CDR1 MNHEY, CDR2 SVGAGI.

This clonotype was detected a few times. This chain connects TRBV29-1 to TRBJ2-7; 7 bases align to TRBD1. CDR1 SQVTM and CDR2 ANQGSEA come from the germline V gene. The CDR3 has 11 residues. V gave up 6 bases and J gave up 6 bases; unmatched junction bases: 5. CDR3 sequence: CSVVTGLEQYF. The DNA of the CDR3 is TGCAGCGTCGTGACAGGGCTCGAGCAGTACTTC.

The chain employs TRBV4-1 and TRBJ2-1, with TRBD2 matching over 7 bases. The CDR3 length is 15 residues. Germline-derived CDR1 and CDR2 are MGHRA and YSYEKL. The trim removed 3 bases at V and 4 bases at J, leaving 6 bases unmatched. The CDR3 DNA follows: TGCGCCAGCAGCCAGGCTAGCGGCGATTACAATGAGCAGTTCTTC. Protein sequence: CASSQASGDYNEQFF.

The chain recombines TRBV7-9 with TRBJ1-1; 8 bases are a match to TRBD1. The J segment lost 4 bases and the V segment lost 5 bases, leaving 6 bases of the junction unmatched. Germline V gene sequence: CDR1 SEHNR, CDR2 FQNEAQ (reference sequence). The CDR3 is 14 residues long. Written as DNA, the CDR3 is TGTGCCAGCAGCGTTCTACAGGGGGGCACTGAAGCTTTCTTT. The encoded protein is CASSVLQGGTEAFF.

The chain has TRBV7-6 and TRBJ2-1; D gene unclear. CDR1 and CDR2 (germline): SGHVS, FNYEAQ. The CDR3 has 14 residues. With 2 bases removed from V and 7 bases from J, the gap between germline ends came to 12 bases. The CDR3 DNA follows: TGTGCCAGCAGCTTATGGTCCGAAGAGAATGAGCAGTTCTTC. Its protein product is CASSLWSEENEQFF.

This clonotype was detected ten times or more. The chain is built from TRBV7-2 and TRBJ2-1; 8 bases are a match to TRBD2. CDR3 length: 17 amino acids. Germline assignment: CDR1 SGHTA and CDR2 FQGNSA. V lost 7 bases to trimming and J lost 8 bases; unmatched junction nucleotides: 19. The CDR3 DNA follows: TGTGCCAGCACCCCCTCGGTTCGCGGGGGGCCCGCCCATGAGCAGTTCTTC. It yields the protein CASTPSVRGGPAHEQFF. Full variable domain (missing parts from reference TRBV7-2 and TRBJ2-1): GAGVSQSPSNKVTEKGKDVELRCDPISGHTALYWYRQSLGQGLEFLIYFQGNSAPDKSGLPSDRFSAERTGGSVSTLTIQRTQQEDSAVYLCASTPSVRGGPAHEQFFGPGTRLTVL.

This clonotype was seen a handful of times. The V and J genes are TRBV7-9 and TRBJ2-1; TRBD2 agrees at 10 bases. This CDR3 region has 16 residues. The germline V gene has CDR1 SEHNR and CDR2 FQNEAQ (reference sequence). V shed 5 bases, J shed 0 bases, and the junction held 4 bases outside the gene matches. CDR3 DNA sequence: TGTGCCAGCAGCCGACTAGCGGGTAGCTCCTACAATGAGCAGTTCTTC. Protein: CASSRLAGSSYNEQFF. Together with reference TRBV7-9 and TRBJ2-1, the CDR3 gives the full variable domain: DTGVSQNPRHKITKRGQNVTFRCDPISEHNRLYWYRQTLGQGPEFLTYFQNEAQLEKSRLLSDRFSAERPKGSFSTLEIQRTEQGDSAMYLCASSRLAGSSYNEQFFGPGTRLTVL.

V usage is TRBV5-1 and J usage is TRBJ1-5; 7 bases are shared with TRBD1. CDR3 length: 15 residues. The V gene end was trimmed by 3 bases and the J gene end by 4 bases; junction bases not matched to a gene: 7. The germline V gene has CDR1 SGHRS and CDR2 YFSETQ. The CDR3 DNA follows: TGCGCCAGCAGCTACCAGGGGGGTGTGAATCAGCCCCAGCATTTT. This codes for CASSYQGGVNQPQHF.

This chain links TRBV4-3 with TRBJ2-1; D unclear. The V gene's germline CDR1 is LGHNA and CDR2 YSLEER. The CDR3 spans 12 residues. V was cut by 0 bases and J by 11 bases, with 8 bases left in between. CDR3 protein: CASSQDDRQQFF. CDR3 in DNA: TGCGCCAGCAGCCAAGACGACCGACAGCAGTTCTTC.

The chain has TRBV12-5 and TRBJ2-7, with 7 bases aligning to TRBD1. The CDR3 has 16 residues. The V segment lost 1 base and the J segment 5 bases; nucleotides outside the gene matches: 11. From germline, CDR1 is LGHNT and CDR2 FRNRAP. The CDR3 loop is CASGLEALTGINEQYF. The CDR3 nucleotides read TGTGCTAGTGGTTTGGAAGCATTGACAGGGATAAACGAGCAGTACTTC.

This clonotype was picked up a small number of times. This chain connects TRBV14 to TRBJ1-2; D gene uncertain. V dropped 1 base and J dropped 6 bases, with 12 bases sitting between them. The CDR3 has 14 amino acids. Germline values: CDR1 SGHDN, CDR2 FVKESK. This CDR3 is CASSQVRIGNGYTF. The CDR3 coding sequence is TGTGCCAGCAGCCAAGTTAGGATCGGAAATGGCTACACCTTC.

V gene TRBV11-2 combines with J gene TRBJ2-1, with D uncertain. This CDR3 is 15 amino acids long. Trimming took 4 bases from V and 2 from J, leaving 12 bases between them. CDR1 and CDR2 (germline): SGHAT, FQNNGV. The CDR3 DNA reads as TGTGCCAGCAGCTCCCCTCGGGTGGCCTACAATGAGCAGTTCTTC. Its protein is CASSSPRVAYNEQFF.

This clonotype showed up many times. V is TRBV4-1 and J is TRBJ1-1; D possibly corresponds to TRBD1 (5 bases). The CDR3 has 14 residues. The germline V gene encodes CDR1 MGHRA and CDR2 YSYEKL. Trimming left V 4 bases short and J 6 bases short, with 15 bases between. CDR3: CASSLGRVAAEAFF. CDR3 nucleotide sequence: TGCGCCAGCAGCCTCGGCAGGGTCGCGGCTGAAGCTTTCTTT.